A single sample gave rise to the 2 T cell receptor beta chains below, sequenced in a study of OX40 agonist ivuxolimab in advanced cancers. Assay: immunoSEQ multiplex PCR; the TCRdb copy retains only in-frame clones and omits some. The data contain about 75,000 clones, about 88% of them singletons. The sample here was CD4+ or CD8+ T cells sorted from blood, taken in a trial of the OX40 agonist ivuxolimab. These receptors were collected from an adult with an advanced solid tumor such as melanoma, head and neck, liver or kidney cancer.

The rearrangement links TRBV9 to TRBJ2-3; 8 bases match TRBD1. The CDR3 has 15 residues. V lost 3 bases and J lost 1; bases outside the gene matches: 4. Germline loops: CDR1 SGDLS, CDR2 YYNGEE. CDR3 loop: CASSAQGARTDTQYF. CDR3 nucleotide sequence: TGTGCCAGCAGCGCTCAGGGGGCCCGCACAGATACGCAGTATTTT.

This chain connects TRBV27 to TRBJ2-3; D might be TRBD1 (6 bases). Germline V gives CDR1 MNHEY, CDR2 SMNVEV (reference sequence). V lost 7 bases, J lost 4 bases, and 15 bases lay in between. The length of the CDR3 is 14 residues. CDR3 DNA sequence: TGTGCCAGCACCGCCGACAGGCCGTCAGATACGCAGTATTTT. It yields the protein CASTADRPSDTQYF.